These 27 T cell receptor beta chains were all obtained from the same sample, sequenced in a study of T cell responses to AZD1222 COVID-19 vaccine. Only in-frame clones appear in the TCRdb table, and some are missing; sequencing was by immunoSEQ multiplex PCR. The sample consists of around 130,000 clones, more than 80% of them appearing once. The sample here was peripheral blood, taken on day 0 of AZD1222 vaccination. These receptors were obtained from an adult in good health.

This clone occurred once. The CDR3 loop is CAWVKTGNTEAFF. The CDR3 DNA is TGTGCCTGGGTGAAGACAGGGAACACTGAAGCTTTCTTT. This sequence joins TRBV30 and TRBJ1-1, with D possibly being TRBD1 (6 bases). Germline assignment: CDR1 GTSNPN and CDR2 SVGIG (reference sequence). CDR3 length: 13 residues. V was clipped by 5 bases and J by 1 base, with 11 bases between them. The variable domain in full, completed from reference TRBV30 and TRBJ1-1, reads SQTIHQWPATLVQPVGSPLSLECTVEGTSNPNLYWYRQAAGRGLQLLFYSVGIGQISSEVPQNLSASRPQDRQFILSSKKLLLSDSGFYLCAWVKTGNTEAFFGQGTRLTVV.

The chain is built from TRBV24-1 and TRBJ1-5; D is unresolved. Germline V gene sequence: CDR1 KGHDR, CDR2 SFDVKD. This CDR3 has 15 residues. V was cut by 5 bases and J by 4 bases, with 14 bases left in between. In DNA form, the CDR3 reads TGTGCCACCAGTGCACATTACCGTCCTAATCAGCCCCAGCATTTT. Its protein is CATSAHYRPNQPQHF.

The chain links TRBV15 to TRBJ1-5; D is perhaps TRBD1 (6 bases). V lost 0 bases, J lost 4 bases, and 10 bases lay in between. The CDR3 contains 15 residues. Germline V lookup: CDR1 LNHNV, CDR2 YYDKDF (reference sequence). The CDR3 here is CATSRETGGNQPQHF. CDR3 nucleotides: TGTGCCACCAGCAGAGAGACAGGCGGAAATCAGCCCCAGCATTTT.

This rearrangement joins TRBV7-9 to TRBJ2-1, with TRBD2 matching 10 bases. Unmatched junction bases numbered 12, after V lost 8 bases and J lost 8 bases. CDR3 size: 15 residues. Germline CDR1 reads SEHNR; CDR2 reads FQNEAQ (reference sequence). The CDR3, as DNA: TGTGCCAGCCAGGCCCTACTAGCGGGACGATATGAGCAGTTCTTC. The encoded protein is CASQALLAGRYEQFF.

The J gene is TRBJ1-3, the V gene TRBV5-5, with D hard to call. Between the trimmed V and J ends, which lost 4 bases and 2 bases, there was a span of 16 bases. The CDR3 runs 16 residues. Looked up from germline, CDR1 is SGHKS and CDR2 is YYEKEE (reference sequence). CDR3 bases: TGTGCCAGCAGCCCAGGCCGTCCCGGAACTGGAAACACCATATATTTT. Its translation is CASSPGRPGTGNTIYF.

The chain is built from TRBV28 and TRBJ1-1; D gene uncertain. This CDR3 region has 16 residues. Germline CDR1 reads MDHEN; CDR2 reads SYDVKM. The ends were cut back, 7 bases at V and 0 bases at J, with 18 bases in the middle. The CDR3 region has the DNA TGTGCCAGCACCATTAGCGGTGCGGGAATGAACACTGAAGCTTTCTTT. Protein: CASTISGAGMNTEAFF.

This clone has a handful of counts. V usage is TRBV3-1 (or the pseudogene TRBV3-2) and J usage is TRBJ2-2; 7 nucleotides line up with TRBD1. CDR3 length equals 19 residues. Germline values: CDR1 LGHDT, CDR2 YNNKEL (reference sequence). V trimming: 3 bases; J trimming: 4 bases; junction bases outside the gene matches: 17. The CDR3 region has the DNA TGTGCCAGCAGCCACCCTCGCCCCGTACCGGGACAGACCACCGGGGAGCTGTTTTTT. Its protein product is CASSHPRPVPGQTTGELFF.

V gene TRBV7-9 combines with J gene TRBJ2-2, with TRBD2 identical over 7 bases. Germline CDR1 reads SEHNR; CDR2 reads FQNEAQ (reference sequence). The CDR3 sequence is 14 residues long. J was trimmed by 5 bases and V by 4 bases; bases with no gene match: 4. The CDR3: CASSSDGGTGELFF. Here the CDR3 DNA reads TGTGCCAGCAGCTCCGACGGGGGGACCGGGGAGCTGTTTTTT.

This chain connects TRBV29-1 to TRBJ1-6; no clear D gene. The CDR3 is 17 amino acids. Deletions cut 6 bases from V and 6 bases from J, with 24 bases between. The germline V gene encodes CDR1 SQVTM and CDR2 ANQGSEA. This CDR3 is CSVLGRASEVFNSPLHF. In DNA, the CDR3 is TGCAGCGTACTGGGCCGAGCCTCCGAAGTTTTTAATTCACCCCTCCACTTT.

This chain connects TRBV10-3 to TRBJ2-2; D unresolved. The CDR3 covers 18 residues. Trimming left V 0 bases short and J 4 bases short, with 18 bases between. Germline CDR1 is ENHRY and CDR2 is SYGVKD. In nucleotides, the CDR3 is TGTGCCATCAGTGAGTCCGAAAGGGCCACGCCGAGCACCGGGGAGCTGTTTTTT. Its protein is CAISESERATPSTGELFF.

CDR3 coding DNA: TGTGCCAGCAGCCAACGGGGCGTGGTAACTAATGAAAAACTGTTTTTT. Translation gives CASSQRGVVTNEKLFF. The rearrangement uses TRBV3-1 (or the pseudogene TRBV3-2) and TRBJ1-4; maybe TRBD1 (5 bases). The CDR3 is made up of 16 amino acids. Germline CDR1 reads LGHDT; CDR2 reads YNNKEL (reference sequence). The germline V and J ends were trimmed by 2 bases and 1 base, with 11 bases remaining between them.

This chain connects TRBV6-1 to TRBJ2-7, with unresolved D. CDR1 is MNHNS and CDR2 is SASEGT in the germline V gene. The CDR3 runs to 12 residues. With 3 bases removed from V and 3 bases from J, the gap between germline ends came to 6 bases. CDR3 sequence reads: CASSEIIYEQYF. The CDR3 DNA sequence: TGTGCCAGCAGTGAGATTATCTACGAGCAGTACTTC.

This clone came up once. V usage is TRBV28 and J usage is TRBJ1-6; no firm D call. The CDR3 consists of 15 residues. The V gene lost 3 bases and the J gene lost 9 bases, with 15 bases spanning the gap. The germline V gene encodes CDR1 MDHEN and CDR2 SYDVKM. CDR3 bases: TGTGCCAGCAGTTTTGCTGGGGTAAACGGTTCACCCCTCCACTTT. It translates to CASSFAGVNGSPLHF.

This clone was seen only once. The DNA of the CDR3 is TGTGCCAGCAGTCAAAGATTAGGATCTGAGCCGAACACTGAAGCTTTCTTT. Its translation: CASSQRLGSEPNTEAFF. The V gene is TRBV7-8, the J gene TRBJ1-1, with unresolved D. Per germline, CDR1 SGHVS and CDR2 FQNEAQ. V lost 6 bases to trimming and J lost 1 base, with 21 bases between them. CDR3 size: 17 residues. Combining the CDR3 with reference TRBV7-8 and TRBJ1-1 gives the whole variable domain GAGVSQSPRYKVAKRGQDVALRCDPISGHVSLFWYQQALGQGPEFLTYFQNEAQLDKSGLPSDRFFAERPEGSVSTLKIQRTQQEDSAVYLCASSQRLGSEPNTEAFFGQGTRLTVV.

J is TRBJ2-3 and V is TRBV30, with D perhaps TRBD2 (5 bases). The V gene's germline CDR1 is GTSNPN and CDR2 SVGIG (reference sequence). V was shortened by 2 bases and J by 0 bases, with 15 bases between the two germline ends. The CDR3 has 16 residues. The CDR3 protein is CAWSLPGRTSTDTQYF. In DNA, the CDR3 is TGTGCCTGGAGTTTACCCGGCAGGACTAGCACAGATACGCAGTATTTT.

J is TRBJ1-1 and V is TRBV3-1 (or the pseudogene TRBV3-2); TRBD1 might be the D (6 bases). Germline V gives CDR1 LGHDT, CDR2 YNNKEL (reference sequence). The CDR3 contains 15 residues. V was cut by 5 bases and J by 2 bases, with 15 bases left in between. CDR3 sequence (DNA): TGTGCCAGCAGCTATCCCAGGGGACGCAACACTGAAGCTTTCTTT. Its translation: CASSYPRGRNTEAFF.

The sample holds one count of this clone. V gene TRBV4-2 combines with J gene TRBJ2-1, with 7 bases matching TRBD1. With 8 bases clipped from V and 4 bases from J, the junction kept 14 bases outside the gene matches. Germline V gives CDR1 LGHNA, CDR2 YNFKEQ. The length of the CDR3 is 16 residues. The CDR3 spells CASGERVAGGYNEQFF. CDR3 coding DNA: TGTGCCAGCGGGGAAAGGGTGGCAGGGGGTTACAATGAGCAGTTCTTC.

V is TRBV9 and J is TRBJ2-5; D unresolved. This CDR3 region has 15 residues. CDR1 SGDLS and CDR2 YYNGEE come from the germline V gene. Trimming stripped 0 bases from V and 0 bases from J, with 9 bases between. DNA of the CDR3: TGTGCCAGCAGCGTAGACGTGATGAACCAAGAGACCCAGTACTTC. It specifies CASSVDVMNQETQYF.

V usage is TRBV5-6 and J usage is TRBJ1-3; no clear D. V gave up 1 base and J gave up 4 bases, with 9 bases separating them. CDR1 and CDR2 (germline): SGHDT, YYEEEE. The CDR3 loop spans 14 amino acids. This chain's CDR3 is CASSLLYAGNTIYF. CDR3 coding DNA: TGTGCCAGCAGCTTGTTATACGCCGGAAACACCATATATTTT.

In DNA form, the CDR3 reads TGTGCTAGTGGTCCTCCCCCGCAGGGCCCTGGAAACACCATATATTTT. Its translation is CASGPPPQGPGNTIYF. The chain is built from TRBV12-5 and TRBJ1-3, with D perhaps TRBD1 (5 bases). V was shortened by 5 bases and J by 2 bases, with 16 bases between the two germline ends. Germline-derived CDR1 and CDR2 are LGHNT and FRNRAP. This CDR3 is built from 16 residues. The whole variable domain, remainder taken from reference TRBV12-5 and TRBJ1-3, is DARVTQTPRHKVTEMGQEVTMRCQPILGHNTVFWYRQTMMQGLELLAYFRNRAPLDDSGMPKDRFSAEMPDATLATLKIQPSEPRDSAVYFCASGPPPQGPGNTIYFGEGSWLTVV.

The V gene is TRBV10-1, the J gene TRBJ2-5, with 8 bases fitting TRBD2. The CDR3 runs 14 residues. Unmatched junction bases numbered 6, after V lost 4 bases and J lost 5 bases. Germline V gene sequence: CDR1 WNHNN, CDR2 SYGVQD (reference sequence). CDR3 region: CASSAAGGGETQYF. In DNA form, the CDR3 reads TGCGCCAGCAGTGCGGCGGGGGGCGGTGAGACCCAGTACTTC.

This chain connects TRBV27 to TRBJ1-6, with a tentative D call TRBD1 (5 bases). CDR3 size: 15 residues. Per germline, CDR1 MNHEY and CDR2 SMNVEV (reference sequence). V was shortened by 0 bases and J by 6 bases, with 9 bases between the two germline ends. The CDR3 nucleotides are TGTGCCAGCAGTTTATCGGCCAGGGCTAATTCACCCCTCCACTTT. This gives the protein CASSLSARANSPLHF.

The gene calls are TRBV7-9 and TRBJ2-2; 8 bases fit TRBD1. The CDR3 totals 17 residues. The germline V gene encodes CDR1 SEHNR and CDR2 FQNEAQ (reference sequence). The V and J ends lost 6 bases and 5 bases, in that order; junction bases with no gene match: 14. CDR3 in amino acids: CASSSIRTGGWTGELFF. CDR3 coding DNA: TGTGCCAGCAGTTCGATTCGTACAGGGGGATGGACCGGGGAGCTGTTTTTT.

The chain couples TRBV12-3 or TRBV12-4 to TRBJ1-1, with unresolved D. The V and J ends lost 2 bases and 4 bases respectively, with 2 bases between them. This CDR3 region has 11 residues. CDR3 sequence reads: CASSLTTEAFF. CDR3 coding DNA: TGTGCCAGCAGTTTAACCACTGAAGCTTTCTTT.

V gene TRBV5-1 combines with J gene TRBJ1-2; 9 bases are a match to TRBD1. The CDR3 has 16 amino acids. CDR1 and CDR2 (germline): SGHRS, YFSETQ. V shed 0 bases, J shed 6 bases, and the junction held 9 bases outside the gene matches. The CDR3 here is CASSLAGQGRAHGYTF. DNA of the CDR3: TGCGCCAGCAGCTTGGCCGGACAGGGGAGGGCCCATGGCTACACCTTC.

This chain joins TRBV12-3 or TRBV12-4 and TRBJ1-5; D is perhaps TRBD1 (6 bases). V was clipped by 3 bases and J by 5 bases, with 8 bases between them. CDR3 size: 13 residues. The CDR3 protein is CASSLGGDQPQHF. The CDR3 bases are TGTGCCAGCAGTTTGGGGGGCGATCAGCCCCAGCATTTT.

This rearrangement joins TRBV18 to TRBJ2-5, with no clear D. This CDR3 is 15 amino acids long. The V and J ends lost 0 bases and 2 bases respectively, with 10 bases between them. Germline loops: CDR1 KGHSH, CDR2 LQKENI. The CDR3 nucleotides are TGTGCCAGCTCACCACCTTCACAGATTCAAGAGACCCAGTACTTC. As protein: CASSPPSQIQETQYF.